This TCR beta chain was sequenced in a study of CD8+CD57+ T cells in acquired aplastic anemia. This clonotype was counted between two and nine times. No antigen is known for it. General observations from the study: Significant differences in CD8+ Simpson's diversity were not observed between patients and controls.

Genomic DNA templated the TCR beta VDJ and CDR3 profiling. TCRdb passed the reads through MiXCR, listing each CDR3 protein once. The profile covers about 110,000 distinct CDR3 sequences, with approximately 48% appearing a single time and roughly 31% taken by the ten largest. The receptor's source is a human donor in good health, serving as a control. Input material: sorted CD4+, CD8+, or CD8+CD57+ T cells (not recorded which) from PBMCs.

The CDR3 coding sequence is TGTGCCAGCAGCCCGGACAGGATGTCCCCCCCAGATACGCAGTATTTT. Its protein product is CASSPDRMSPPDTQYF. The gene calls are TRBV4-2 and TRBJ2-3, with 7 bases aligning to TRBD1. The length of the CDR3 is 16 residues. V gave up 4 bases and J gave up 4 bases; unmatched junction bases: 11. Germline loops: CDR1 LGHNA, CDR2 YNFKEQ.